Below, one T cell receptor (beta chain) is given with its context. This clone has only one observation. Which antigen it targets is not known. No per-base quality is available; no much larger clone lies one base away. The record originates from a study of blood T cell repertoires in COVID-19 (dated by TCRdb to the early 2020s). About the investigation overall: Samples from collaborators originated in the United States, Italy and Spain and spanned both the acute and convalescent phases of COVID-19. The prospective study material was composed of cDNA or gDNA derived from T cells, B-cell-depleted T cells, or PBMCs. The dataset comprised deeply sampled blood TCRbeta repertoires from subjects exposed to, actively infected with, or recovered from COVID-19. The repertoires were released in a freely available public database intended as a resource for research on the immune response to SARS-CoV-2. Samples were obtained from the ongoing ImmuneRACE study (first 160 participants) and from approximately 1,200 subjects provided by 6 global collaborators. A de-identified subject ID, COVID-19 status, age in years and sex were almost always included in the sample metadata. Where available, HLA class I and class II types were taken from metadata supplied by the sample provider and were not determined by assay-based typing.

V lost 1 base and J lost 6 bases; the stretch between them is 17 bases long. From its cysteine to its phenylalanine, the CDR3 spans 16 amino acids. Kept here is only the CDR3 DNA, which spans 48 bases and is read in frame from base 1. The germline V gene yields KGHSH for CDR1 and LQKENI for CDR2. Samples from volunteer blood donors who had recovered from COVID-19 were contributed by a second Seattle source. Each collaborating institution followed its own protocols to collect whole blood in K2EDTA tubes. Collaborator samples were shipped for TCRbeta analysis as frozen whole blood, isolated PBMCs, or DNA extracted from either sample type. Study-level results and caveats: How much clinical and demographic metadata was included differed by source and by participant, and the metadata was provided uncurated.

TCRbeta CDR3 regions were amplified from genomic DNA by means of the immunoSEQ Assay, a bias-controlled multiplex PCR. Regarding the original processing steps: The number of nucleated cells in each sample was estimated from the amplification of reference gene primers within the assay. To quantify the absolute abundance of each unique TCRbeta CDR3 rearrangement, sequence reads were collapsed and filtered. For each sample, productive Simpson clonality was calculated by taking the square root of Simpson's diversity index across productive rearrangements. Held by TCRdb, this immuneACCESS table contains in-frame sequences only and omits some clones. Under half of the omission traces to an unresolved V gene where checked; the cause of the rest is unknown. V and J calls and clone size are given by that table; D and trimming were obtained from the DNA. This sample gives around 280,000 clones in total; 70% to 90% of them show up just once. Approximately 2% of the sample belongs to the ten largest clones.

This receptor chain uses TRBV18 and TRBJ2-3; TRBD1 is a weak D gene call, 6 bases matching. The clonotype originates from a woman in her twenties or thirties who had recovered from COVID-19. Source material: peripheral blood. The CDR3 region has the sequence CASSPLIRGLRDTQYF. At the DNA level, the sequence is TGTGCCAGCTCACCACTCATCAGGGGCCTCAGGGATACGCAGTATTTT.